The sequence of this TCR beta chain was determined in a study of tumor-infiltrating lymphocytes in glioblastoma multiforme. Findings and caveats of the study: The T cells in this sample were not sorted into functional subsets. Detected clone frequencies may not reflect cell counts, being RNA-based.

TCRB libraries came from RNA via three nested multiplex PCR rounds. A C-beta primer primed TCRB cDNA from roughly 0.51 ug RNA. Unique molecular identifiers were not described for the libraries. Each CDR3 protein gets one entry after TCRdb re-called the multiplex PCR reads with MiXCR. The repertoire has 12,000 to 15,000 distinct CDR3 sequences, around 70% of them found once; the top ten carry 30% to 45%. CDR3 length: 13 amino acids. Per the germline V gene, CDR1 is SQVTM and CDR2 is ANQGSEA. The trim removed 5 bases at V and 1 base at J, leaving 5 bases unmatched. About this clonotype itself: What it recognizes is unknown.

The V gene is TRBV29-1, the J gene TRBJ2-7, with 7 positions matching TRBD1. The TCR comes from a male donor with glioblastoma. Sequencing used brain tumor tissue. CDR3: CSVWDSGSYEQYF. The CDR3 DNA reads as TGCAGCGTTTGGGACAGCGGTTCCTACGAGCAGTACTTC.